Described below is a single T cell receptor beta chain sequence and its context. This entry belongs to a study of T-cell reconstitution after alpha-beta-depleted transplantation in children. A library of TCRbeta sequences, prepared with unique molecular identifiers, was generated. One entry per CDR3 protein, called by TCRdb with MiXCR from the PCR reads. The profile shows some 500,000 distinct CDR3 sequences, about a sixth of them singletons. Germline loops: CDR1 MNHEY, CDR2 SMNVEV (reference sequence). V was pared by 0 bases and J by 3 bases, with 6 bases between. This CDR3 is 13 amino acids long. Source: PBMCs from the stem cell graft donor, taken from the stem cell graft. V gene TRBV27 combines with J gene TRBJ2-7; D unclear. This clonotype originated in a human donor who donated a stem cell graft to a child with acute lymphoblastic leukemia. For the CDR3, the DNA is TGTGCCAGCAGTTTATCTCAGAGCTACGAGCAGTACTTC. It yields the protein CASSLSQSYEQYF.